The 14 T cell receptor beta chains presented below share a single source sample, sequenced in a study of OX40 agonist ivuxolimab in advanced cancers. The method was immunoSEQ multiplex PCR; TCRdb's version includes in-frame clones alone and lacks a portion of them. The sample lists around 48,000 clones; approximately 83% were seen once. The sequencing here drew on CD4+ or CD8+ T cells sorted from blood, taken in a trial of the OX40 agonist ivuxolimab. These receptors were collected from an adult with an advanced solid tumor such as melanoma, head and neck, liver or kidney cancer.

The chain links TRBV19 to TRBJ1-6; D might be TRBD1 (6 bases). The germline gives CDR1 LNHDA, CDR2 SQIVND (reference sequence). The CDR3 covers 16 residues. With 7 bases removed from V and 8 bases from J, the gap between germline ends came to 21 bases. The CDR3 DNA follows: TGTGCCAGTACTCGCAGGGGCGGCTTAGGTTATTCACCCCTCCACTTT. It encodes CASTRRGGLGYSPLHF.

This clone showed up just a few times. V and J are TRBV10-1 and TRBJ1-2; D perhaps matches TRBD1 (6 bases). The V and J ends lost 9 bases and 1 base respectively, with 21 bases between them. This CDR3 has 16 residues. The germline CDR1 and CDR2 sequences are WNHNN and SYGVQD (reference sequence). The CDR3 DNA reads TGCGCCAGACCGGGACAACTTCGACAATTTAACTATGGCTACACCTTC. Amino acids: CARPGQLRQFNYGYTF.

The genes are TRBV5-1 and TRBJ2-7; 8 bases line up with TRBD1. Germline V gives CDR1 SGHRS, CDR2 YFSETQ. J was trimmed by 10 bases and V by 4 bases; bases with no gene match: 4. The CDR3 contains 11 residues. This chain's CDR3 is CASSPGQGQYF. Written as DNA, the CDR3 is TGCGCCAGCAGCCCAGGACAGGGTCAGTACTTC.

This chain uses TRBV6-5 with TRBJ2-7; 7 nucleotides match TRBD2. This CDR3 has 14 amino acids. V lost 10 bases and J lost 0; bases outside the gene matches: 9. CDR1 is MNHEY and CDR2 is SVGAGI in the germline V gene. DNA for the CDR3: TGTGCCACTGACTACAGCGGGGACTCCTACGAGCAGTACTTC. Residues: CATDYSGDSYEQYF.

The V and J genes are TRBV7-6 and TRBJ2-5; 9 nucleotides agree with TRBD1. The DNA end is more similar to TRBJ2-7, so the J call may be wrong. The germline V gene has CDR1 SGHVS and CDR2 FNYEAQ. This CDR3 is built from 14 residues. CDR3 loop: CASSATGTGYEQYF. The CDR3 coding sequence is TGTGCCAGCAGCGCGACCGGGACAGGGTACGAGCAGTACTTC.

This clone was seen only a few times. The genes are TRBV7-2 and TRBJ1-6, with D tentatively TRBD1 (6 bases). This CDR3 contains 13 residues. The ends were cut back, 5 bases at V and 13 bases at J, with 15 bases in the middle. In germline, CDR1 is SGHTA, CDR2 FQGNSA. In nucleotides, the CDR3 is TGTGCCAGCAGCAAGGACAGAATCTGGCCCCTCCACTTT. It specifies CASSKDRIWPLHF.

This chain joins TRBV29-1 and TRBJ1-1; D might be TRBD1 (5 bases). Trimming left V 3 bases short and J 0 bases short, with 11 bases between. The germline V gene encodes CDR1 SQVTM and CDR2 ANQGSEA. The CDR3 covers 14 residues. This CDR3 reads CSVERGGVNTEAFF. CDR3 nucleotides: TGCAGCGTTGAGCGCGGGGGGGTGAACACTGAAGCTTTCTTT.

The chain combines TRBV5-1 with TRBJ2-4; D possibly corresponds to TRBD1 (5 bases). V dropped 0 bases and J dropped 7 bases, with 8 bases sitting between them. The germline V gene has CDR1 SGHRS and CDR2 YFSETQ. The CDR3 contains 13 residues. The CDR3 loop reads CASSLGPGNIQYF. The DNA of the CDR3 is TGCGCCAGCAGCTTGGGACCAGGGAACATTCAGTACTTC.

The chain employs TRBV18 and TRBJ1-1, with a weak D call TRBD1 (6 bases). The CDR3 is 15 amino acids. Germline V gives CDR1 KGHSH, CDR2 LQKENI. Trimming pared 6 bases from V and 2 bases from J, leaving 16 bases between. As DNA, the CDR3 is TGTGCCAGCTCTCGGGGGCAGGGTCTCAACACTGAAGCTTTCTTT. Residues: CASSRGQGLNTEAFF.

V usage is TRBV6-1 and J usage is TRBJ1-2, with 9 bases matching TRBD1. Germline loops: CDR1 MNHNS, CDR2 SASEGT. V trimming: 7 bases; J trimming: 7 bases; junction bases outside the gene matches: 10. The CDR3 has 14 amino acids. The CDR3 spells CASKDTGGLSGYTF. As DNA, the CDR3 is TGTGCCAGCAAAGACACAGGGGGCCTTTCTGGCTACACCTTC.

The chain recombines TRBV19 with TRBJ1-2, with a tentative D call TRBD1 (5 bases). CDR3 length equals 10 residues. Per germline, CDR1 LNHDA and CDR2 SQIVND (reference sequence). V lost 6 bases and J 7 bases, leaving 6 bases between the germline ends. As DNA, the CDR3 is TGTGCCAGTAGGCAGGGTGGCTACACCTTC. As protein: CASRQGGYTF.

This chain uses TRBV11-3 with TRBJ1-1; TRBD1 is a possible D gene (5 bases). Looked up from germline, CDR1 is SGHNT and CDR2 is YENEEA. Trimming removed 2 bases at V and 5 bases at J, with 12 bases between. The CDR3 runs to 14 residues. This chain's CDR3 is CASSLRHTGTEAFF. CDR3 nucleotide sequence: TGTGCCAGCAGCTTAAGACATACAGGAACTGAAGCTTTCTTT.

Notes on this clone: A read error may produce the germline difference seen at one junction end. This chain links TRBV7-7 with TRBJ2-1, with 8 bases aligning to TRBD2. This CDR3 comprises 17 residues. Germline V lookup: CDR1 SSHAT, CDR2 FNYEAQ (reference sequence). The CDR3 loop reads CASSLATYGGGVHEQFF. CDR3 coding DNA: TGTGCTAGCAGCTTAGCGACTTACGGGGGGGGCGTCCATGAGCAGTTCTTC.

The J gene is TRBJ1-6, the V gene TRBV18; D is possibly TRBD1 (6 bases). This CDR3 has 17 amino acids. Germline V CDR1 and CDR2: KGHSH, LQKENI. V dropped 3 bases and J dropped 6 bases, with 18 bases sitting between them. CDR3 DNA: TGTGCCAGCTCACCCCTCGGGACACCGCGGCCTAATTCACCCCTCCACTTT. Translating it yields CASSPLGTPRPNSPLHF.